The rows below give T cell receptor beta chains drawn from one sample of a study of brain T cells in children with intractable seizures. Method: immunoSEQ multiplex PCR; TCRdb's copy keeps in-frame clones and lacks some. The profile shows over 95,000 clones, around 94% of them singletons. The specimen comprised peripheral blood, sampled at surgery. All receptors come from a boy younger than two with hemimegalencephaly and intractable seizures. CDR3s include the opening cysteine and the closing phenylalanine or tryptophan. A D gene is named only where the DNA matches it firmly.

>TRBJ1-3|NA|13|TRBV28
TGTGCCAGCAGTTTATCAGGGTTGGACACCATATATTTT
CASSLSGLDTIYF
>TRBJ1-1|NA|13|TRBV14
TGTGCCAGCAGCCTGGGCGGCAACACTGAAGCTTTCTTT
CASSLGGNTEAFF
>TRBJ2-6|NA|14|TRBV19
TGTGCCAGTAGTCGGAGGACTGGGGCCAACGTCCTGACTTTC
CASSRRTGANVLTF
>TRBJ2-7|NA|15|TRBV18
TGTGCCAGCTCACCACTCAGGGGCGACGGGTACGAGCAGTACTTC
CASSPLRGDGYEQYF
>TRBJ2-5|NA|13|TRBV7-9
TGTGCCAGCAGCTCATACATGCAAGAGACCCAGTACTTC
CASSSYMQETQYF
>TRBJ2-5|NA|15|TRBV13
TGTGCCAGCAGCTCCTATGGGCTAGCCCCAGGGACCCAGTACTTC
CASSSYGLAPGTQYF
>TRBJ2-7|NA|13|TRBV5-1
TGCGCCAGCAGCTTGAGGTGGGACTACGAGCAGTACTTC
CASSLRWDYEQYF
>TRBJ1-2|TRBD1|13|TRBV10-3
TGTGCCATCACCGAAGGGACAGGTTTTGGCTACACCTTC
CAITEGTGFGYTF
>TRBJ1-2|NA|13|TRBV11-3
TGTGCCAGCAGCTATTTGGCCGGGAAGGGCTACACCTTC
CASSYLAGKGYTF
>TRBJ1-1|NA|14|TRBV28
TGTGCCAGCAGTTGGGGGGCGTCTAACACTGAAGCTTTCTTT
CASSWGASNTEAFF